The 17 T cell receptor beta chains below were found in one sample sequenced in a study of T-cell reconstitution after alpha-beta-depleted transplantation in children. Researchers prepared the TCRbeta library using unique molecular identifiers, the study reports. TCRdb recomputed calls from the PCR reads with MiXCR, one row per CDR3 protein. The data contain approximately 210,000 distinct CDR3 sequences, 17% of them singletons. The input for sequencing was PBMCs, mostly from graft donor cells, taken 360 days after TCRalphabeta/CD19-depleted stem cell transplant. The receptor source for this set is a male patient aged 2 to 9 who had a stem cell transplant for acute lymphoblastic leukemia, so the T cells may come from the graft donor.

The chain's CDR3 is CASSPGQGDEQFF. DNA of the CDR3: TGCGCCAGCAGCCCGGGACAGGGCGATGAGCAGTTCTTC. The chain links TRBV4-1 to TRBJ2-1, with 9 bases identical to TRBD1. The CDR3 sequence is 13 residues long. V shed 4 bases and J 8 bases; nucleotides not matched to a gene: 3. Germline lookup yields CDR1 MGHRA and CDR2 YSYEKL.

The genes are TRBV5-1 and TRBJ2-4; no firm D call. Trimming removed 0 bases from V and 9 bases from J, with 4 bases in between. The CDR3 is made up of 11 amino acids. Per the germline V gene, CDR1 is SGHRS and CDR2 is YFSETQ. Here the CDR3 DNA reads TGCGCCAGCAGCTTGGAGGGCATTCAGTACTTC. The encoded protein is CASSLEGIQYF. The complete variable domain, with remaining parts taken from reference TRBV5-1 and TRBJ2-4, reads KAGVTQTPRYLIKTRGQQVTLSCSPISGHRSVSWYQQTPGQGLQFLFEYFSETQRNKGNFPGRFSGRQFSNSRSEMNVSTLELGDSALYLCASSLEGIQYFGAGTRLSVL.

The chain joins TRBV5-6 to TRBJ2-7, with D possibly matching TRBD1 (5 bases). The CDR3 covers 15 residues. Germline lookup yields CDR1 SGHDT and CDR2 YYEEEE. V was trimmed by 7 bases and J by 7 bases, leaving 24 bases between them. The CDR3 spells CASPPVCGAPREQYF. The CDR3 DNA reads TGTGCCAGCCCCCCCGTCTGTGGGGCCCCAAGAGAGCAGTACTTC.

The chain uses TRBV12-3 or TRBV12-4 and TRBJ2-1, with 11 positions matching TRBD2. The CDR3 runs to 13 residues. J gave up 10 bases and V 5 bases, and 4 bases lay outside the gene matches. The CDR3 reads CASSPIAGGEQFF. In DNA, the CDR3 is TGTGCCAGCAGTCCTATAGCGGGAGGGGAGCAGTTCTTC.

The chain joins TRBV11-1 to TRBJ2-7; D is unresolved. Germline V lookup: CDR1 SGHAT, CDR2 FQDESV (reference sequence). CDR3 length: 15 amino acids. Deletions cut 6 bases from V and 2 bases from J, with 17 bases between. CDR3 nucleotide sequence: TGTGCCAGCAGTCGAACCTATACGGGCGCCTACGAGCAGTACTTC. Translated: CASSRTYTGAYEQYF.

This chain links TRBV29-1 with TRBJ1-5; 8 nucleotides agree with TRBD1. The CDR3 runs to 13 residues. V gave up 6 bases and J gave up 3 bases; unmatched junction bases: 4. Per the germline V gene, CDR1 is SQVTM and CDR2 is ANQGSEA. CDR3 nucleotide sequence: TGCAGCGTCCAGGGGGCGGTCAATCAGCCCCAGCATTTT. Amino acid sequence: CSVQGAVNQPQHF.

This clonotype was counted only a few times. V is TRBV5-6 and J is TRBJ2-1, with D uncertain. V dropped 0 bases and J dropped 6 bases, with 10 bases sitting between them. The CDR3 spans 14 residues. From germline, CDR1 is SGHDT and CDR2 YYEEEE. In DNA, the CDR3 is TGTGCCAGCAGCTTGGTACTAACCATCAATGAGCAGTTCTTC. Translated: CASSLVLTINEQFF.

The rearrangement joins TRBV14 to TRBJ2-7; D assignment may be TRBD1 or TRBD2 (6 bases each). Deletions cut 4 bases from V and 1 base from J, with 26 bases between. This CDR3 region has 19 residues. Germline-derived CDR1 and CDR2 are SGHDN and FVKESK. CDR3 in amino acids: CASSPGVGGRFKWSYEQYF. In nucleotides, the CDR3 is TGTGCCAGCAGCCCTGGGGTAGGGGGGCGCTTCAAATGGTCCTACGAGCAGTACTTC.

This clonotype showed up just a few times. The genes are TRBV2 and TRBJ2-2, with 9 nucleotides matching TRBD1. Germline V lookup: CDR1 SNHLY, CDR2 FYNNEI. The length of the CDR3 is 15 residues. The V and J ends lost 7 bases and 3 bases, in that order; junction bases with no gene match: 6. CDR3 loop: CASIKGQGYTGELFF. CDR3 coding DNA: TGTGCCAGCATAAAAGGACAGGGGTACACCGGGGAGCTGTTTTTT.

This chain joins TRBV12-3 or TRBV12-4 and TRBJ1-5; 7 bases line up with TRBD1. This CDR3 has 13 amino acids. V shed 7 bases and J 6 bases; nucleotides not matched to a gene: 6. The CDR3 DNA sequence: TGTGCCAGCAAGACAGGGAGTAGTCAGCCCCAGCATTTT. This sequence encodes CASKTGSSQPQHF.

This clonotype was seen only a few times. This chain joins TRBV5-1 and TRBJ1-5; D is possibly TRBD1 (6 bases). This CDR3 spans 15 amino acids. Germline CDR1 SGHRS, CDR2 YFSETQ. V gave up 4 bases and J gave up 0 bases, with 11 bases separating them. As DNA, the CDR3 is TGCGCCAGCAGCCCCGGGACACATAGCAATCAGCCCCAGCATTTT. Translated: CASSPGTHSNQPQHF.

The rearrangement joins TRBV11-2 to TRBJ2-5, with 9 nucleotides matching TRBD1. The germline gives CDR1 SGHAT, CDR2 FQNNGV. Trimming cost V 1 base and J 1 base; bases outside gene matches: 1. This CDR3 contains 15 residues. CDR3 sequence (DNA): TGTGCCAGCAGCTTAGGGGACAGGGCCCAAGAGACCCAGTACTTC. It specifies CASSLGDRAQETQYF.

This clonotype was recorded a few times. The chain links TRBV3-1 to TRBJ2-1; the match to TRBD2 covers 8 bases. Germline V gene sequence: CDR1 LGHDT, CDR2 YNNKEL (reference sequence). Trimming removed 2 bases from V and 1 base from J; junction bases left unmatched: 7. The CDR3 has 17 amino acids. CDR3 coding DNA: TGTGCCAGCAGCCAATTTTACCAGCGGGGGTCCTACAATGAGCAGTTCTTC. It specifies CASSQFYQRGSYNEQFF.

This clonotype was counted a few times. The CDR3, as DNA: TGTGCCAGCAGTTCGAGGGGGGTAGCCAAAAACATTCAGTACTTC. Amino acid sequence: CASSSRGVAKNIQYF. The chain employs TRBV12-3 or TRBV12-4 and TRBJ2-4, with D perhaps being TRBD1 or TRBD2 (6 bases each). The V and J ends lost 4 bases and 0 bases respectively, with 10 bases between them. The CDR3 runs 15 residues.

This clonotype showed up many times. The chain carries TRBV10-1 and TRBJ2-3; D not certain. V was pared by 0 bases and J by 2 bases, with 6 bases between. CDR3 size: 14 residues. CDR1 WNHNN and CDR2 SYGVQD come from the germline V gene (reference sequence). Written as DNA, the CDR3 is TGCGCCAGCAGTGAGTCTTCCCTCACAGATACGCAGTATTTT. Translated: CASSESSLTDTQYF.

Many counts were recorded for this clonotype. The V call is TRBV12-3 or TRBV12-4, the J call TRBJ1-1, with no clear D. V was cut by 5 bases and J by 11 bases, with 12 bases left in between. This CDR3 has 11 amino acids. In DNA, the CDR3 is TGTGCCAGCAGTCCCCTTTTATGGGCTTTCTTT. Translated, it gives CASSPLLWAFF.

This clonotype has only a few counts. An end of the junction differs from the germline gene, which may be a read error. V gene TRBV5-5 combines with J gene TRBJ2-3; 14 bases fit TRBD2. This CDR3 has 13 residues. Per germline, CDR1 SGHKS and CDR2 YYEKEE (reference sequence). DNA for the CDR3: TGTGCCAGCAGCCTACGACTCGGACTAGCGGGGGGTTTT. It is translated as CASSLRLGLAGGF.